The 5 T cell receptor beta chains below were found in one sample sequenced in a study of T cell responses to AZD1222 COVID-19 vaccine. Sequencing was performed with immunoSEQ multiplex PCR; in TCRdb, only in-frame clones are kept and a portion is missing. The sample yields about 110,000 clones, about 85% seen once. The specimen comprised peripheral blood, sampled on day 0 of AZD1222 vaccination. The receptors were gathered from an adult in good health.

This clone was picked up a small number of times. The chain links TRBV11-2 to TRBJ2-7; 11 bases agree with TRBD2. CDR1 and CDR2 (germline): SGHAT, FQNNGV. The J segment lost 4 bases and the V segment lost 6 bases, leaving 17 bases of the junction unmatched. This CDR3 is 18 amino acids long. CDR3 sequence (DNA): TGTGCCAGCAGTTCCCTACCTAGACTAGCGGGATACAAGTACGAGCAGTACTTC. It codes for CASSSLPRLAGYKYEQYF. Using reference TRBV11-2 and TRBJ2-7 for the parts outside the CDR3, the full variable domain is EAGVAQSPRYKIIEKRQSVAFWCNPISGHATLYWYQQILGQGPKLLIQFQNNGVVDDSQLPKDRFSAERLKGVDSTLKIQPAKLEDSAVYLCASSSLPRLAGYKYEQYFGPGTRLTVT.

This chain joins TRBV27 and TRBJ2-3, with a tentative D call TRBD2 (6 bases). This CDR3 comprises 15 residues. The germline V gene encodes CDR1 MNHEY and CDR2 SMNVEV (reference sequence). V shed 6 bases and J shed 5 bases, with 18 bases lying between them. As DNA, the CDR3 is TGTGCCAGCAGCCCCTTGAGTGGGGGGAAAGATACGCAGTATTTT. The encoded protein is CASSPLSGGKDTQYF.

This clone has a single count. The chain recombines TRBV24-1 with TRBJ1-5; TRBD1 might be the D (5 bases). V was trimmed by 3 bases and J by 2 bases, leaving 16 bases between them. This CDR3 region has 17 residues. In germline, CDR1 is KGHDR, CDR2 SFDVKD. In DNA form, the CDR3 reads TGTGCCACCAGTGATCCCAGACAGTTCAGGGGCAATCAGCCCCAGCATTTT. Its translation: CATSDPRQFRGNQPQHF.

This rearrangement joins TRBV25-1 to TRBJ2-7, with D possibly being TRBD2 (6 bases). Germline V gene sequence: CDR1 MGHDK, CDR2 SYGVNS. The V gene lost 7 bases and the J gene lost 1 base, with 8 bases spanning the gap. The CDR3 contains 12 residues. This CDR3 is CASNGGSYEQYF. In nucleotides, the CDR3 is TGTGCCAGCAACGGAGGGTCCTACGAGCAGTACTTC.

The chain joins TRBV5-1 to TRBJ2-7, with 7 bases that match TRBD1. The germline gives CDR1 SGHRS, CDR2 YFSETQ. The trim removed 4 bases at V and 5 bases at J, leaving 9 bases unmatched. This CDR3 has 14 amino acids. CDR3 bases: TGCGCCAGCAGCCTGGGACAGAGCCTAGACGAGCAGTACTTC. Translation: CASSLGQSLDEQYF. Together with reference TRBV5-1 and TRBJ2-7, the CDR3 gives the full variable domain: KAGVTQTPRYLIKTRGQQVTLSCSPISGHRSVSWYQQTPGQGLQFLFEYFSETQRNKGNFPGRFSGRQFSNSRSEMNVSTLELGDSALYLCASSLGQSLDEQYFGPGTRLTVT.